The TCR beta chain under discussion was sequenced for a study of cytomegalovirus exposure and HLA in healthy donors. Study at large: The platform used for the 120 or so validation repertoires matched that of the approximately 640 first-cohort repertoires, a later analysis reported.

This clone appeared a few times. Its specificity is unknown. Using immunoSEQ multiplex PCR, the repertoire was profiled, and TCRdb retains in-frame clones only, with some absent. The sample yields under 250,000 clones, about 86% seen once. Findings and caveats of the study: The finding came from a later analysis; first-cohort TCR clusters tended to co-occur in the roughly 110 validation repertoires. Some public TCRs appeared in many individuals, while most sequences were rare. The authors listed 150 to 200 TCR beta chains as cytomegalovirus-associated.

The CDR3 runs to 14 residues. Germline CDR1 is SGHRS and CDR2 is YFSETQ. V trimming: 5 bases; J trimming: 2 bases; junction bases outside the gene matches: 5. Sample: PBMCs. The TCR was taken from a young man in good health and CMV-seronegative. J is TRBJ2-7 and V is TRBV5-1; 9 nucleotides align to TRBD1. The CDR3 here is CASRSGTGPYEQYF. Written as DNA, the CDR3 is TGCGCCAGCAGGTCCGGGACAGGGCCCTACGAGCAGTACTTC.